The next 21 T cell receptor beta chains were all read from a single sample in a study of cytomegalovirus exposure and HLA in healthy donors. Primers for the PCR totalled 60 Vbeta and 13 Jbeta. Assay used: immunoSEQ multiplex PCR; TCRdb lists only in-frame clones, some missing. Of about 160,000 clones listed, approximately 80% are singletons. The sequencing sample was made of PBMCs. The receptors derive from a man aged 18 to 35 in good health and CMV-seropositive.

The chain has TRBV6-6 and TRBJ1-5; 7 bases agree with TRBD1. Per germline, CDR1 MNHNY and CDR2 SVGAGI (reference sequence). V lost 5 bases to trimming and J lost 0 bases; unmatched junction nucleotides: 7. The CDR3 length is 16 residues. As DNA, the CDR3 is TGTGCCAGCAGTCTCACGACAGGGCTTAGCAATCAGCCCCAGCATTTT. It is translated as CASSLTTGLSNQPQHF.

The chain recombines TRBV4-1 with TRBJ2-5; D perhaps matches TRBD1 (6 bases). With 0 bases removed from V and 2 bases from J, the gap between germline ends came to 7 bases. CDR3 length: 14 amino acids. Germline V gene lookup returns CDR1 MGHRA and CDR2 YSYEKL. CDR3 coding DNA: TGCGCCAGCAGCCAAGATAGGGGGCAAGAGACCCAGTACTTC. It translates to CASSQDRGQETQYF.

This chain uses TRBV5-4 with TRBJ2-1; 7 bases align to TRBD1. The CDR3 is 17 amino acids. Germline CDR1 SGHNT, CDR2 YYREEE (reference sequence). V dropped 0 bases and J dropped 6; count of bases not matched to a gene: 12. The CDR3 protein is CASSLATGVMSGNEQFF. For the CDR3, the DNA is TGTGCCAGCAGCTTGGCCACAGGGGTAATGTCCGGCAATGAGCAGTTCTTC. Combining the CDR3 with reference TRBV5-4 and TRBJ2-1 gives the whole variable domain ETGVTQSPTHLIKTRGQQVTLRCSSQSGHNTVSWYQQALGQGPQFIFQYYREEENGRGNFPPRFSGLQFPNYSSELNVNALELDDSALYLCASSLATGVMSGNEQFFGPGTRLTVL.

The chain is built from TRBV19 and TRBJ1-3; D gene ambiguous. This CDR3 has 15 amino acids. From germline, CDR1 is LNHDA and CDR2 SQIVND (reference sequence). Trimming stripped 5 bases from V and 0 bases from J, with 11 bases between. The CDR3: CASSSGGNSGNTIYF. The CDR3 DNA is TGTGCCAGTAGTTCCGGCGGCAACTCTGGAAACACCATATATTTT.

J is TRBJ2-1 and V is TRBV19; 7 bases are shared with TRBD2. The CDR3 is 15 residues long. The V gene's germline CDR1 is LNHDA and CDR2 SQIVND (reference sequence). Trimming took 5 bases from V and 0 from J; bases not matched to a gene: 4. The CDR3 DNA reads as TGTGCCAGTAGTTCACTAGCGCCCTCCTACAATGAGCAGTTCTTC. It translates to CASSSLAPSYNEQFF.

The V and J genes are TRBV9 and TRBJ2-2; TRBD2 agrees at 14 bases. The ends lost 3 bases at V and 7 bases at J; junction bases unmatched: 5. There are 16 residues in the CDR3. Germline assignment: CDR1 SGDLS and CDR2 YYNGEE. In DNA, the CDR3 is TGTGCCAGCAGCGGACTAGCGGGGGGGCGGAGCGGGGAGCTGTTTTTT. Translating gives CASSGLAGGRSGELFF. The whole variable domain, filled in from reference TRBV9 and TRBJ2-2, reads DSGVTQTPKHLITATGQRVTLRCSPRSGDLSVYWYQQSLDQGLQFLIQYYNGEERAKGNILERFSAQQFPDLHSELNLSSLELGDSALYFCASSGLAGGRSGELFFGEGSRLTVL.

The CDR3 is CASSQTGYYGYTF. CDR3 DNA sequence: TGTGCCAGCAGCCAGACAGGCTACTATGGCTACACCTTC. The chain employs TRBV5-4 and TRBJ1-2, with D perhaps TRBD1 (6 bases). CDR3 length: 13 amino acids. Trimming removed 4 bases from V and 3 bases from J, with 10 bases in between. CDR1 is SGHNT, CDR2 YYREEE, per germline (reference sequence).

This clone has just one count. The genes are TRBV19 and TRBJ1-1, with 7 bases fitting TRBD1. Germline CDR1 LNHDA, CDR2 SQIVND (reference sequence). This CDR3 comprises 14 residues. The V segment lost 6 bases and the J segment 7 bases; nucleotides outside the gene matches: 11. DNA for the CDR3: TGTGCCAGTAGGAAAGGGGGCCGTGGTAGTGAAGCTTTCTTT. Translating it yields CASRKGGRGSEAFF.

The chain is built from TRBV7-2 and TRBJ1-1, with 8 bases identical to TRBD1. Unmatched junction bases numbered 5, after V lost 4 bases and J lost 4 bases. This CDR3 region has 14 residues. The V gene's germline CDR1 is SGHTA and CDR2 FQGNSA. In DNA, the CDR3 is TGTGCCAGCAGCTGGGACAGGCGGGCCACTGAAGCTTTCTTT. This translates into CASSWDRRATEAFF. The full variable domain, rest sourced from reference TRBV7-2 and TRBJ1-1, is GAGVSQSPSNKVTEKGKDVELRCDPISGHTALYWYRQSLGQGLEFLIYFQGNSAPDKSGLPSDRFSAERTGGSVSTLTIQRTQQEDSAVYLCASSWDRRATEAFFGQGTRLTVV.

This chain connects TRBV29-1 to TRBJ2-5, with TRBD1 matching over 10 bases. With 7 bases clipped from V and 0 bases from J, the junction kept 14 bases outside the gene matches. This CDR3 contains 17 residues. Per the germline V gene, CDR1 is SQVTM and CDR2 is ANQGSEA. The CDR3 here is CSALLFPGQGNQETQYF. CDR3 coding DNA: TGCAGCGCCCTCCTCTTTCCGGGACAGGGGAACCAAGAGACCCAGTACTTC. The entire variable domain, with the rest obtained from reference TRBV29-1 and TRBJ2-5, is as follows: SAVISQKPSRDICQRGTSLTIQCQVDSQVTMMFWYRQQPGQSLTLIATANQGSEATYESGFVIDKFPISRPNLTFSTLTVSNMSPEDSSIYLCSALLFPGQGNQETQYFGPGTRLLVL.

The rearrangement links TRBV27 to TRBJ2-1; maybe TRBD1 (5 bases). The germline V and J ends were trimmed by 4 bases and 4 bases, with 14 bases remaining between them. CDR3 length: 15 residues. Germline V gene data show CDR1 as MNHEY and CDR2 as SMNVEV (reference sequence). The CDR3 DNA is TGTGCCAGCAGTTCCTCCAGGGAAGTGTACAATGAGCAGTTCTTC. It translates to CASSSSREVYNEQFF.

The chain recombines TRBV4-1 with TRBJ1-2; D not resolved. The germline gives CDR1 MGHRA, CDR2 YSYEKL. The CDR3 has 14 amino acids. V was pared by 4 bases and J by 7 bases, with 16 bases between. The CDR3 DNA follows: TGCGCCAGCAGCCCCTTAGAAATAGGGAGTGGCTACACCTTC. It yields the protein CASSPLEIGSGYTF.

The chain uses TRBV18 and TRBJ2-1; 7 bases map to TRBD1. V trimming: 3 bases; J trimming: 4 bases; junction bases outside the gene matches: 6. CDR3 length: 15 residues. The germline V gene has CDR1 KGHSH and CDR2 LQKENI. The CDR3 sequence is CASSPSRQGYNEQFF. The CDR3, as DNA: TGTGCCAGCTCACCGTCTCGACAGGGATACAATGAGCAGTTCTTC. Complete variable domain (other parts from reference TRBV18 and TRBJ2-1): NAGVMQNPRHLVRRRGQEARLRCSPMKGHSHVYWYRQLPEEGLKFMVYLQKENIIDESGMPKERFSAEFPKEGPSILRIQQVVRGDSAAYFCASSPSRQGYNEQFFGPGTRLTVL.

J is TRBJ2-1 and V is TRBV2, with 8 bases aligning to TRBD2. V was pared by 1 base and J by 3 bases, with 11 bases of the junction left unmatched. Per germline, CDR1 SNHLY and CDR2 FYNNEI. CDR3 length: 18 residues. CDR3 residues: CASSEDPASGWGYNEQFF. The CDR3 coding sequence is TGTGCCAGCAGTGAAGATCCGGCTAGCGGGTGGGGCTACAATGAGCAGTTCTTC.

This chain links TRBV4-1 with TRBJ1-2, with D perhaps TRBD1 (5 bases). Germline assignment: CDR1 MGHRA and CDR2 YSYEKL. CDR3 size: 15 residues. The V and J ends lost 4 bases and 2 bases respectively, with 14 bases between them. The CDR3 sequence is CASSLGVSGNYGYTF. CDR3 coding DNA: TGCGCCAGCAGCCTCGGAGTCTCAGGGAACTATGGCTACACCTTC.

The chain joins TRBV4-1 to TRBJ1-6; 8 bases map to TRBD1. CDR3 length equals 15 residues. Trimming cost V 5 bases and J 5 bases; bases outside gene matches: 5. CDR1 is MGHRA and CDR2 is YSYEKL in the germline V gene. CDR3 amino acids: CASSSRTGHNSPLHF. The DNA for the CDR3 is TGCGCCAGCAGCTCCCGGACAGGGCATAATTCACCCCTCCACTTT.

The chain combines TRBV19 with TRBJ1-1; 8 nucleotides align to TRBD1. CDR1 is LNHDA and CDR2 is SQIVND in the germline V gene (reference sequence). The V and J ends lost 6 bases and 4 bases, in that order; junction bases with no gene match: 13. CDR3 length equals 16 residues. CDR3 protein: CASRNRVDRVTTEAFF. CDR3 bases: TGTGCCAGTAGGAACCGGGTGGACAGGGTGACCACTGAAGCTTTCTTT.

The CDR3 bases are TGTGCCAGCAGCTTGGGGGGCGGGGACAGTCTCTTCTACGAGCAGTACTTC. Translating gives CASSLGGGDSLFYEQYF. The chain recombines TRBV5-6 with TRBJ2-7, with D possibly being TRBD1 (7 bases). CDR1 SGHDT and CDR2 YYEEEE come from the germline V gene. The CDR3 contains 17 residues. The V end was cut by 0 bases, the J end by 3 bases, with 19 bases between.

This chain connects TRBV2 to TRBJ1-2; 9 bases align to TRBD1. Germline loops: CDR1 SNHLY, CDR2 FYNNEI. Trimming took 6 bases from V and 7 from J; bases not matched to a gene: 6. The CDR3 runs to 13 residues. The DNA for the CDR3 is TGTGCCAGCAGGAGGGGACAGGGTGGTGGCTACACCTTC. It encodes CASRRGQGGGYTF.

The V call is TRBV10-3, the J call TRBJ2-5, with D maybe TRBD1 (6 bases). The CDR3 consists of 13 residues. V was shortened by 4 bases and J by 5 bases, with 11 bases between the two germline ends. Germline V gene sequence: CDR1 ENHRY, CDR2 SYGVKD. DNA of the CDR3: TGTGCCATCAGTGGGGGGCGTGAGGAGACCCAGTACTTC. Translating gives CAISGGREETQYF.

The CDR3 region is CASSYSAGTSTDTQYF. In DNA, the CDR3 is TGTGCCAGCAGTTACTCAGCAGGAACTAGCACAGATACGCAGTATTTT. V usage is TRBV6-5 and J usage is TRBJ2-3, with D unclear. The V and J ends lost 0 bases and 0 bases respectively, with 10 bases between them. CDR1 MNHEY and CDR2 SVGAGI come from the germline V gene. The CDR3 runs to 16 residues.